Given below is one T cell receptor (beta chain) in context. Under the authors' procedure: Scientists estimated how many nucleated cells there were by amplifying reference gene primers. Sequencing used immunoSEQ multiplex PCR; TCRdb keeps in-frame clones, though not all of them. That table supplies the V and J calls and clone size; D and trimming were determined from the DNA. The repertoire includes 200,000 to 250,000 clones, about 80% of them detected once, and roughly 3% sits in the top ten. This specimen comes from a study of blood T cell repertoires in COVID-19. Turning to the study itself: Whether acute or convalescent, the COVID-19 samples came from the United States, Italy and Spain.

The germline gives CDR1 LGHDT, CDR2 YNNKEL (reference sequence). The CDR3 has 16 residues. Germline trimming cut 0 bases from V and 2 bases from J; bases unmatched to any gene: 4. The source is a woman aged 25 to 39 who had recovered from COVID-19. The V gene is TRBV3-1 (or the pseudogene TRBV3-2), the J gene TRBJ1-5; 7 nucleotides line up with TRBD1. The specimen was peripheral blood. The CDR3 region has the DNA TGTGCCAGCAGCCAAGATGAGGGGGCTGGCAATCAGCCCCAGCATTTT. Amino acid sequence: CASSQDEGAGNQPQHF.